This entry lists 11 T cell receptor beta chains sequenced from one sample in a study of CD8 T cells in Susac syndrome. Random hexamers primed reverse transcription of roughly 0.5 to 1 ug RNA. From the immunoSEQ multiplex PCR reads, TCRdb called clonotypes with MiXCR, one entry per CDR3 protein. The sample includes about 300,000 distinct CDR3 sequences, 75% to 85% of them seen just once. The sequencing sample was made of CD8+ T cells from PBMCs. These receptors were collected from a human donor with multiple sclerosis.

The CDR3 coding sequence is TGTGCCAGTAGTATAGGTGGGAGGGCCTACGAGCAGTACTTC. Translating gives CASSIGGRAYEQYF. The genes are TRBV19 and TRBJ2-7, with TRBD2 matching over 7 bases. Germline V gives CDR1 LNHDA, CDR2 SQIVND (reference sequence). J was trimmed by 2 bases and V by 1 base; bases with no gene match: 2. The CDR3 length is 14 residues.

The CDR3 bases are TGTGCCAGCAGTCTCTCCCCCGACAATGAGCAGTTCTTC. Protein: CASSLSPDNEQFF. The rearrangement joins TRBV6-2 or TRBV6-3 to TRBJ2-1; D is unclear. The CDR3 is 13 residues long. CDR1 MNHEY and CDR2 SVGEGT come from the germline V gene. The germline V and J ends were trimmed by 5 bases and 5 bases, with 10 bases remaining between them.

The V call is TRBV30, the J call TRBJ2-7; possible D gene TRBD1, 5 bases. Germline assignment: CDR1 GTSNPN and CDR2 SVGIG (reference sequence). V was shortened by 0 bases and J by 10 bases, with 10 bases between the two germline ends. The CDR3 is made up of 11 amino acids. CDR3 sequence: CAWSVGVEQYF. CDR3 nucleotides: TGTGCCTGGAGTGTAGGGGTTGAACAGTACTTC. Full variable domain (outside the CDR3, taken from reference TRBV30 and TRBJ2-7): SQTIHQWPATLVQPVGSPLSLECTVEGTSNPNLYWYRQAAGRGLQLLFYSVGIGQISSEVPQNLSASRPQDRQFILSSKKLLLSDSGFYLCAWSVGVEQYFGPGTRLTVT.

The rearrangement uses TRBV18 and TRBJ1-1, with TRBD1 matching 7 bases. V trimming: 6 bases; J trimming: 4 bases; junction bases outside the gene matches: 5. Germline CDR1 reads KGHSH; CDR2 reads LQKENI. The CDR3 spans 13 residues. As DNA, the CDR3 is TGTGCCAGCTCGCACAGGGGTGGCACTGAAGCTTTCTTT. Translation gives CASSHRGGTEAFF.

This clonotype showed up just once. The rearrangement uses TRBV4-3 and TRBJ2-7; weak D call: TRBD1 (6 bases). Germline V gene lookup returns CDR1 LGHNA and CDR2 YSLEER. Trimming removed 0 bases from V and 0 bases from J, with 9 bases in between. The CDR3 extends over 15 amino acids. Here the CDR3 reads CASSQETDSSYEQYF. The CDR3 DNA is TGCGCCAGCAGCCAAGAAACGGACAGCTCCTACGAGCAGTACTTC.

This chain joins TRBV18 and TRBJ2-1; D might be TRBD2 (7 bases). The length of the CDR3 is 15 residues. V lost 2 bases to trimming and J lost 3 bases, with 11 bases between them. Germline V CDR1 and CDR2: KGHSH, LQKENI. The DNA of the CDR3 is TGTGCCAGCTCACCAGGGGGGGGCGGCTACAATGAGCAGTTCTTC. Amino acids: CASSPGGGGYNEQFF.

This chain connects TRBV12-5 to TRBJ2-1, with TRBD2 matching over 13 bases. The germline V gene encodes CDR1 LGHNT and CDR2 FRNRAP. V shed 3 bases, J shed 1 base, and the junction held 9 bases outside the gene matches. The CDR3 loop spans 19 amino acids. The CDR3 DNA sequence: TGTGCTAGTGGTTTTATGGGACTAGCGGGAAAAGGTTCCTACAATGAGCAGTTCTTC. It is translated as CASGFMGLAGKGSYNEQFF.

This clonotype occurred a few times. The chain employs TRBV30 and TRBJ2-7; TRBD2 aligns across 9 bases. The CDR3 has 13 amino acids. Germline loops: CDR1 GTSNPN, CDR2 SVGIG (reference sequence). V lost 4 bases and J lost 0; bases outside the gene matches: 1. CDR3 in DNA: TGTGCCTGGACTAGCGGGGCCTCCTACGAGCAGTACTTC. Translated: CAWTSGASYEQYF.

The genes are TRBV20-1 and TRBJ2-1; weak D call: TRBD2 (5 bases). The CDR3 is 16 amino acids. V lost 1 base and J lost 3, with 16 bases in between. Per the germline V gene, CDR1 is DFQATT and CDR2 is SNEGSKA (reference sequence). The CDR3 loop is CSARVSAERNYNEQFF. In nucleotides, the CDR3 is TGCAGTGCTAGAGTTTCAGCGGAGCGAAACTACAATGAGCAGTTCTTC.

The rearrangement links TRBV28 to TRBJ1-2; perhaps TRBD1 as D (6 bases). Germline V gene lookup returns CDR1 MDHEN and CDR2 SYDVKM. This CDR3 is 16 amino acids long. V was pared by 3 bases and J by 2 bases, with 16 bases between. The CDR3 loop reads CASSFSWGQTNYGYTF. The CDR3 coding sequence is TGTGCCAGCAGTTTCAGTTGGGGACAAACGAACTATGGCTACACCTTC.

J is TRBJ2-7 and V is TRBV3-1; tentatively, D is TRBD2 (6 bases). This CDR3 is 20 amino acids long. Trimming took off 0 bases at V and 2 bases at J, with 26 bases between the two ends. Germline V lookup: CDR1 LGHDT, CDR2 YNNKEL (reference sequence). The CDR3 spells CASSQDQRCGELLPPYEQYF. CDR3 DNA: TGTGCCAGCAGCCAAGATCAGAGATGCGGGGAGCTTTTGCCCCCCTACGAGCAGTACTTC.